Each of the 8 T cell receptor beta chains below was sequenced from the same sample in a study of CD8 T cells in Susac syndrome. When the RNA was reverse transcribed, random hexamers were used with an input of roughly 0.5 to 1 ug. TCRdb re-derived calls from the immunoSEQ multiplex PCR reads in MiXCR, one entry per CDR3 protein. Counted here are 150,000 to 200,000 distinct CDR3 sequences, over 85% occurring once; the ten biggest clones make up 0.1%. The specimen sequenced was CD4+ T cells from PBMCs. The receptors originated from a human donor in good health.

The genes are TRBV29-1 and TRBJ1-2; possibly TRBD1 for D (5 bases). V was clipped by 3 bases and J by 2 bases, with 10 bases between them. The CDR3 loop spans 13 amino acids. The germline V gene encodes CDR1 SQVTM and CDR2 ANQGSEA. CDR3 region: CSVEAGPNYGYTF. In DNA form, the CDR3 reads TGCAGCGTTGAGGCGGGACCGAACTATGGCTACACCTTC.

The chain carries TRBV18 and TRBJ1-4; 9 nucleotides line up with TRBD1. V shed 3 bases and J 3 bases; nucleotides not matched to a gene: 2. The CDR3 has 15 residues. CDR1 KGHSH and CDR2 LQKENI come from the germline V gene. CDR3 amino acids: CASSPDRGSNEKLFF. In DNA form, the CDR3 reads TGTGCCAGCTCACCTGACAGGGGGTCTAATGAAAAACTGTTTTTT.

This rearrangement joins TRBV7-8 to TRBJ2-1; D is perhaps TRBD2 (6 bases). This CDR3 is built from 15 residues. Germline V gene lookup returns CDR1 SGHVS and CDR2 FQNEAQ. The V and J ends lost 5 bases and 2 bases respectively, with 13 bases between them. CDR3: CASSRAGSTYNEQFF. The CDR3 coding sequence is TGTGCCAGCAGCCGAGCGGGCTCTACCTACAATGAGCAGTTCTTC.

The rearrangement uses TRBV6-5 and TRBJ1-4, with unresolved D. The CDR3 runs to 14 residues. Trimming removed 4 bases from V and 7 bases from J, with 13 bases in between. The V gene's germline CDR1 is MNHEY and CDR2 SVGAGI. For the CDR3, the DNA is TGTGCCAGCAGTTCCCGAAGAAAGATTGAAAAACTGTTTTTT. Translated, it gives CASSSRRKIEKLFF.

The chain couples TRBV10-3 to TRBJ1-1, with TRBD1 matching 9 bases. With V trimmed by 9 bases and J by 1 base, 6 bases remained unmatched. Germline V gives CDR1 ENHRY, CDR2 SYGVKD. The CDR3 has 14 residues. CDR3 sequence: CAIRTGASNTEAFF. The CDR3, as DNA: TGTGCCATTAGGACAGGGGCATCGAACACTGAAGCTTTCTTT.

V is TRBV6-5 and J is TRBJ1-1, with a weak D call TRBD1 (5 bases). Looked up from germline, CDR1 is MNHEY and CDR2 is SVGAGI. V was shortened by 3 bases and J by 1 base, with 12 bases between the two germline ends. The CDR3 consists of 15 residues. As DNA, the CDR3 is TGTGCCAGCAGTTATGATCAGGGATGGAACACTGAAGCTTTCTTT. This codes for CASSYDQGWNTEAFF.

V and J are TRBV28 and TRBJ1-1; D might be TRBD1 (6 bases). This CDR3 is built from 13 residues. The V end lost 6 bases, the J end lost 1 base, and 9 bases lay between the germline ends. CDR1 and CDR2 (germline): MDHEN, SYDVKM. As DNA, the CDR3 is TGTGCCAGCAGGGGGGGGGCGAACACTGAAGCTTTCTTT. Its protein product is CASRGGANTEAFF.

CDR3: CASRPPSRDEQFF. CDR3 bases: TGTGCCAGCCGACCCCCTTCTAGGGATGAGCAGTTCTTC. The V call is TRBV3-1, the J call TRBJ2-1; no reliable D call. With 8 bases removed from V and 8 bases from J, the gap between germline ends came to 16 bases. CDR1 is LGHDT, CDR2 YNNKEL, per germline (reference sequence). The CDR3 runs to 13 residues.